One sample yielded the 25 T cell receptor beta chains listed below, sequenced in a study of regulatory T cells in long-lasting Graves disease (dated by TCRdb to the early 2020s). The protocol used for the library was multiplex PCR. The reads were generated on an Illumina HiSeq 4000. To build TCR beta libraries, CDR3 regions were amplified by Arm-PCR using iRepertoire HTBI primers. In TCRdb, the public reads were trimmed at Q25 with fastp and aligned with MiXCR, with productive beta chains retained. Each entry merges the rows of one CDR3 protein and shows their most common DNA and genes. The sample yields about 210,000 distinct CDR3 sequences; approximately 18% were counted once. The ten most abundant clones make up approximately 12% of the sample. In the paper's terms, the time point label means: newly diagnosed GD, antithyroid drugs for less than 3 months. For both TCR sequencing and RNA sequencing, RNA was extracted from PBMCs using TRIzol.

These data were also reused for a study on T cells in Graves' hyperthyroidism and ophthalmopathy.

Here the sequenced sample was peripheral blood mononuclear cells (PBMCs), taken at new diagnosis, from a patient treated with antithyroid drugs. The receptors shown here come from a woman in her 30s with Graves disease. Donor details come from another sample of the same person, matched by shared clones.

This sequence joins TRBV5-1 and TRBJ2-7, with unresolved D. Trimming removed 4 bases at V and 0 bases at J, with 11 bases between. The CDR3 consists of 14 residues. Germline CDR1 SGHRS, CDR2 YFSETQ. In DNA, the CDR3 is TGCGCCAGCAGCGCCGACCGGAGCTCCTACGAGCAGTACTTC. It specifies CASSADRSSYEQYF.

This clonotype was seen ten or more times. The gene calls are TRBV28 and TRBJ2-4, with D tentatively TRBD1 (6 bases). CDR3 length: 18 amino acids. CDR1 and CDR2 (germline): MDHEN, SYDVKM. V shed 8 bases and J shed 1 base, with 24 bases lying between them. The CDR3 protein is CASRGGYRAHPAKNIQYF. CDR3 coding DNA: TGTGCCAGCCGGGGCGGATACAGGGCCCACCCGGCCAAAAACATTCAGTACTTC.

This clonotype was picked up many times. The chain joins TRBV12-3 or TRBV12-4 to TRBJ2-3, with 9 bases lining up with TRBD2. J gave up 3 bases and V 5 bases, and 9 bases lay outside the gene matches. This CDR3 spans 16 amino acids. The CDR3 nucleotides read TGTGCCAGCAGTGAAACGCGGGGGGGCGGGACAGATACGCAGTATTTT. Encoded protein: CASSETRGGGTDTQYF.

Points on this clonotype: Since a much larger clone is just one base distant, this may be a read error. The V gene is TRBV28, the J gene TRBJ2-7; tentative D call: TRBD1 (6 bases). CDR1 and CDR2 (germline): MDHEN, SYDVKM. This CDR3 contains 13 residues. The CDR3 region is CTSRRVQGYEQYF. DNA of the CDR3: TGTACCAGCAGGCGAGTACAGGGCTACGAGCAGTACTTC.

This clonotype was counted a few times. This rearrangement joins TRBV4-2 to TRBJ1-1; TRBD1 might be the D (6 bases). V shed 5 bases and J shed 1 base, with 14 bases lying between them. CDR1 is LGHNA and CDR2 is YNFKEQ in the germline V gene. This CDR3 has 15 amino acids. The CDR3 nucleotides read TGTGCCAGCAGCTTATTGGCAGGGGAGAACACTGAAGCTTTCTTT. This sequence encodes CASSLLAGENTEAFF.

At least ten counts were recorded for this clonotype. The CDR3 sequence is CASSPQLTDTQYF. The CDR3, as DNA: TGTGCCAGCTCACCCCAGCTCACAGATACGCAGTATTTT. This chain uses TRBV18 with TRBJ2-3; D is unclear. Germline-derived CDR1 and CDR2 are KGHSH and LQKENI. This CDR3 contains 13 residues. The germline V and J ends were trimmed by 3 bases and 2 bases, with 6 bases remaining between them.

This clonotype was counted between two and nine times. The rearrangement links TRBV20-1 to TRBJ2-3; no clear D gene. CDR1 and CDR2 (germline): DFQATT, SNEGSKA (reference sequence). The CDR3 is 17 amino acids. Trimming removed 0 bases from V and 3 bases from J, with 19 bases in between. CDR3 nucleotide sequence: TGCAGTGCTAGAGATCGAACGACGGAAAGAGCGACAGATACGCAGTATTTT. Translation: CSARDRTTERATDTQYF.

This clonotype appeared many times. This rearrangement joins TRBV11-2 to TRBJ2-1; a weak D match, TRBD1 (6 bases). The CDR3 spans 11 residues. The germline CDR1 and CDR2 sequences are SGHAT and FQNNGV. The ends were cut back, 1 base at V and 13 bases at J, with 8 bases in the middle. As DNA, the CDR3 is TGTGCCAGCAGCTTAGTAGGGGGACAGTTCTTC. Its translation is CASSLVGGQFF.

V gene TRBV5-6 combines with J gene TRBJ1-4; no definite D call. V dropped 0 bases and J dropped 6 bases, with 12 bases sitting between them. Germline V gene sequence: CDR1 SGHDT, CDR2 YYEEEE. The CDR3 loop spans 15 amino acids. The CDR3 spells CASSLDSQRDEKLFF. DNA of the CDR3: TGTGCCAGCAGCTTGGATTCTCAGAGGGATGAAAAACTGTTTTTT. The full variable domain, rest sourced from reference TRBV5-6 and TRBJ1-4, is DAGVTQSPTHLIKTRGQQVTLRCSPKSGHDTVSWYQQALGQGPQFIFQYYEEEERQRGNFPDRFSGHQFPNYSSELNVNALLLGDSALYLCASSLDSQRDEKLFFGSGTQLSVL.

V and J are TRBV4-1 and TRBJ2-7; 9 nucleotides line up with TRBD1. V was clipped by 3 bases and J by 6 bases; unmatched bases: 12. The V gene's germline CDR1 is MGHRA and CDR2 YSYEKL. The CDR3 is 16 residues long. The CDR3 loop reads CASSHGPGQGLVEQYF. CDR3 coding DNA: TGCGCCAGCAGCCATGGACCGGGACAGGGTCTGGTCGAGCAGTACTTC.

This clonotype was seen many times. The chain combines TRBV4-2 with TRBJ1-6; D unclear. The ends were cut back, 0 bases at V and 8 bases at J, with 8 bases in the middle. CDR1 is LGHNA and CDR2 is YNFKEQ in the germline V gene. The CDR3 has 14 residues. The CDR3 reads CASSQDLRDSPLHF. The CDR3 region has the DNA TGTGCCAGCAGCCAAGACCTGAGGGATTCACCCCTCCACTTT.

This clonotype turned up a few times. The chain links TRBV28 to TRBJ1-2; tentatively, D is TRBD1 (5 bases). CDR1 is MDHEN and CDR2 is SYDVKM in the germline V gene. The CDR3 covers 12 residues. Between the trimmed V and J ends, which lost 2 bases and 7 bases, there was a span of 8 bases. The CDR3 DNA follows: TGTGCCAGCAGTTTAGCGGGGCCTGGCTACACCTTC. Residues: CASSLAGPGYTF.

J is TRBJ1-1 and V is TRBV12-3 or TRBV12-4; 11 bases are shared with TRBD1. The CDR3 has 15 residues. V dropped 3 bases and J dropped 11; count of bases not matched to a gene: 11. CDR3: CASSFLGTGGGEAFF. The CDR3 bases are TGTGCCAGCAGTTTTTTGGGGACAGGGGGGGGTGAGGCTTTCTTT.

There are many counts of this clonotype. The chain carries TRBV7-9 and TRBJ1-1; weak D call: TRBD1 (5 bases). The CDR3 runs to 16 residues. CDR1 is SEHNR and CDR2 is FQNEAQ in the germline V gene (reference sequence). V was pared by 4 bases and J by 0 bases, with 15 bases between. The CDR3 sequence is CASSYRGGPVNTEAFF. In DNA, the CDR3 is TGTGCCAGCAGCTATCGCGGGGGACCGGTGAACACTGAAGCTTTCTTT. Full variable domain (rest looked up from reference TRBV7-9 and TRBJ1-1): DTGVSQNPRHKITKRGQNVTFRCDPISEHNRLYWYRQTLGQGPEFLTYFQNEAQLEKSRLLSDRFSAERPKGSFSTLEIQRTEQGDSAMYLCASSYRGGPVNTEAFFGQGTRLTVV.

This clonotype was counted a few times. The chain couples TRBV27 to TRBJ1-4; D is possibly TRBD1 (6 bases). Germline V gene data show CDR1 as MNHEY and CDR2 as SMNVEV (reference sequence). Trimming removed 6 bases at V and 4 bases at J, with 12 bases between. CDR3 length: 14 amino acids. For the CDR3, the DNA is TGTGCCAGCAGCGAGGGAGGGGGTAATGAAAAACTGTTTTTT. Protein product: CASSEGGGNEKLFF.

The rearrangement joins TRBV6-2 or TRBV6-3 to TRBJ1-4; D is undetermined. The V and J ends lost 2 bases and 8 bases respectively, with 9 bases between them. This CDR3 has 13 residues. Germline CDR1 and CDR2: MNHEY and SVGEGT. In DNA, the CDR3 is TGTGCCAGCAGTTACCCCTCGGGGGAAAAACTGTTTTTT. Its translation: CASSYPSGEKLFF.

This clonotype was detected ten times or more. The V call is TRBV9, the J call TRBJ1-1; 9 bases are shared with TRBD1. This CDR3 has 15 amino acids. V trimming: 5 bases; J trimming: 3 bases; junction bases outside the gene matches: 8. CDR1 and CDR2 (germline): SGDLS, YYNGEE. The chain's CDR3 is CASSLKGQGDTEAFF. For the CDR3, the DNA is TGTGCCAGCAGTCTGAAGGGACAGGGCGACACTGAAGCTTTCTTT.

The V and J genes are TRBV11-2 and TRBJ2-7, with D unclear. This CDR3 comprises 14 residues. Germline V CDR1 and CDR2: SGHAT, FQNNGV. Trimming took off 5 bases at V and 2 bases at J, with 13 bases between the two ends. This chain's CDR3 is CASSPYGLTYEQYF. The CDR3, as DNA: TGTGCCAGCAGCCCCTACGGGTTAACCTACGAGCAGTACTTC.

This clonotype was observed many times. The V call is TRBV2, the J call TRBJ1-2, with 10 bases matching TRBD1. V was clipped by 3 bases and J by 2 bases; unmatched bases: 0. CDR3 length: 14 amino acids. Germline V gene data show CDR1 as SNHLY and CDR2 as FYNNEI. The CDR3 DNA reads as TGTGCCAGCAGTGAGACAGGGGGCAACTATGGCTACACCTTC. Translation gives CASSETGGNYGYTF. The full variable domain, in which reference TRBV2 and TRBJ1-2 provide the parts outside the CDR3, is EPEVTQTPSHQVTQMGQEVILRCVPISNHLYFYWYRQILGQKVEFLVSFYNNEISEKSEIFDDQFSVERPDGSNFTLKIRSTKLEDSAMYFCASSETGGNYGYTFGSGTRLTVV.

Remarks on this clonotype: Lacking the conserved final phenylalanine or tryptophan, this CDR3 likely reflects a read error. The chain carries TRBV18 and TRBJ1-1; TRBD1 might be the D (5 bases). This CDR3 has 13 residues. Germline V CDR1 and CDR2: KGHSH, LQKENI. The V end was cut by 4 bases, the J end by 1 base, with 7 bases between. DNA of the CDR3: TGTGCCAGCTCACATGACAGGAACACTGAAGCTTTCTCT. Translated, it gives CASSHDRNTEAFS.

This clonotype was counted ten times or more. The chain joins TRBV28 to TRBJ1-1; 7 bases are a match to TRBD1. Trimming at V came to 5 bases and at J to 6 bases, leaving 12 bases not matched to a gene. The germline gives CDR1 MDHEN, CDR2 SYDVKM. CDR3 length: 15 residues. The CDR3 DNA is TGTGCCAGCAGTGTCGCGACAGGGAGTAGGGCTGAAGCTTTCTTT. The encoded protein is CASSVATGSRAEAFF.

The sample holds many counts of this clonotype. The chain couples TRBV28 to TRBJ1-2, with 8 nucleotides matching TRBD1. Germline lookup yields CDR1 MDHEN and CDR2 SYDVKM. The CDR3 runs 13 residues. J lost 6 bases, V lost 6 bases, and 6 bases had no gene match. CDR3 in amino acids: CASRVTGEDGYTF. CDR3 nucleotide sequence: TGTGCCAGCAGGGTGACAGGGGAAGATGGCTACACCTTC.

This clonotype has ten or more counts. The chain links TRBV10-3 to TRBJ2-5, with TRBD1 identical over 11 bases. Trimming removed 7 bases from V and 4 bases from J; junction bases left unmatched: 5. Germline V gives CDR1 ENHRY, CDR2 SYGVKD. This CDR3 has 14 amino acids. CDR3 sequence: CAIMGTGGRETQYF. The CDR3 nucleotides are TGTGCCATCATGGGGACAGGGGGACGAGAGACCCAGTACTTC.

This clonotype has ten or more counts. The genes are TRBV30 and TRBJ1-1; maybe TRBD1 (6 bases). The V and J ends lost 1 base and 11 bases respectively, with 14 bases between them. CDR3 size: 12 residues. Germline V lookup: CDR1 GTSNPN, CDR2 SVGIG (reference sequence). The CDR3 spells CAWSGRHRDAFF. The CDR3 nucleotides read TGTGCCTGGAGTGGGCGCCACAGGGATGCTTTCTTT.

The genes are TRBV11-3 and TRBJ1-4; 8 positions agree with TRBD1. V lost 0 bases and J lost 15; bases outside the gene matches: 9. CDR1 SGHNT and CDR2 YENEEA come from the germline V gene. The CDR3 consists of 14 residues. This chain's CDR3 is CASSLDRTGSRVFF. CDR3 nucleotide sequence: TGTGCCAGCAGCTTAGACCGGACAGGGTCCAGGGTGTTTTTT.